This T cell receptor beta chain came from a study of T-cell memory formation after mild COVID-19. The CDR3 covers 14 residues. Germline V gives CDR1 SGHTA, CDR2 FQGTGA. Trimming cost V 3 bases and J 5 bases, with 12 bases left between them. TCRdb itself ran the 5' RACE reads through MiXCR, one entry per CDR3 protein. Of 200,000 to 300,000 distinct CDR3 sequences in the sample, roughly 17% were seen once. Only a few counts were recorded for this clonotype. J is TRBJ2-3 and V is TRBV7-3; D is ambiguous. This clonotype was obtained from a man younger than 35 who had mild COVID-19 (a few samples of this study predate the infection). Cell type and time point are not known. Sample: PBMCs or a T cell subset sorted from them (not recorded which). The DNA for the CDR3 is TGTGCCAGCAGCTTTTCTTCCGACCAAGATACGCAGTATTTT. Translation: CASSFSSDQDTQYF.